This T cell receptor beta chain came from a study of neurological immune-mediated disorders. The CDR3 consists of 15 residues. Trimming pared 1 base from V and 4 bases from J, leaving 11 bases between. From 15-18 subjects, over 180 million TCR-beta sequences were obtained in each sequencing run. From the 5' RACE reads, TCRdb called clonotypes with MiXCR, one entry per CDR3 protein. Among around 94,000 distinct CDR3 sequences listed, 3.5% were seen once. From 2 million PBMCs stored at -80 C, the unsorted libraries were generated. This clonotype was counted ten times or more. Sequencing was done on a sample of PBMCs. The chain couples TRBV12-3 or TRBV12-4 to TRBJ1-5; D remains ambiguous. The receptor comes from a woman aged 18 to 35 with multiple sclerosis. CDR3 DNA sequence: TGTGCCAGCAGTTTAGGGTGGACGGAAAATCAGCCCCAGCATTTT. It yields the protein CASSLGWTENQPQHF.